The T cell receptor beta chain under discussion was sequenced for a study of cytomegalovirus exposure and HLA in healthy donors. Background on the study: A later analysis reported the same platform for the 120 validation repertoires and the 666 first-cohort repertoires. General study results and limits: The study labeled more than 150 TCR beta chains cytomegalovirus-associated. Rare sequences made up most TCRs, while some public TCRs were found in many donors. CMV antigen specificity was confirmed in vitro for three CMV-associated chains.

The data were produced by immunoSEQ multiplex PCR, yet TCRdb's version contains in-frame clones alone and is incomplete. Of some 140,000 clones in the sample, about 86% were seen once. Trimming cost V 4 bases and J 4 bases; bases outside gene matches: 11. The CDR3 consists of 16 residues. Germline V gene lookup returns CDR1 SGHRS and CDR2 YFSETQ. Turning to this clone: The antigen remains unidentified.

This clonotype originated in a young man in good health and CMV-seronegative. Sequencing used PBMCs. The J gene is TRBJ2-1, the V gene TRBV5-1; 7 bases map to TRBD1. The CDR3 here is CASSIFGQVLYNEQFF. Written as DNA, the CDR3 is TGCGCCAGCAGCATTTTCGGACAGGTGCTGTACAATGAGCAGTTCTTC. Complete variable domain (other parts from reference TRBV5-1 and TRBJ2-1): KAGVTQTPRYLIKTRGQQVTLSCSPISGHRSVSWYQQTPGQGLQFLFEYFSETQRNKGNFPGRFSGRQFSNSRSEMNVSTLELGDSALYLCASSIFGQVLYNEQFFGPGTRLTVL.